This T cell receptor (beta chain) was identified in a study of CD8 T cells in Susac syndrome (dated by TCRdb to about 2019). About the full investigation: Repertoire sequencing was used to test whether CD8+ T cell activation and differentiation in Susac syndrome was antigen driven. The study compared CD8+ T cell repertoire clonality among 12 healthy donors, 14 Susac syndrome patients and 15 or so multiple sclerosis patients.

Peripheral blood CD8+ and CD4+ T cells from healthy donors, Susac syndrome patients and multiple sclerosis patients were profiled using high-throughput TCR beta sequencing. The multiple sclerosis controls were treatment-naive patients whose relapsing-remitting disease, either stable or active, fulfilled the revised McDonald criteria. Bulk CD8+ and CD4+ T cells were purified magnetically by negative isolation, whereas CD8+ TEMRA cells were enriched by FACS. Blood was collected in EDTA tubes and processed within 24 hours, with PBMCs isolated through density gradient centrifugation. PBMCs intended for TCR sequencing were cryopreserved in liquid nitrogen and were subsequently thawed in a 37 degrees C water bath. A purity of at least 90% was achieved for sorted or isolated CD4+, CD8+ and CD8+ TEMRA cells. Findings and caveats that apply to the study as a whole: The study acknowledged that relatively few individuals were included in the TCR sequencing and HLA analysis.

Concerning this clonotype: It lacks a known antigen. Base qualities are missing; no much larger clone stands one base away.

Looking up the germline V gene yields CDR1 SGHTA and CDR2 FQGNSA. The CDR3 numbers 14 residues from cysteine through phenylalanine. CDR3 DNA only is kept here, 42 bases in frame from base 1. V lost 2 bases and J lost 5 bases, and the count of bases not matched to a germline gene is 4. RNA was extracted with the RNeasy kit and roughly 0.45 to 1 ug was reverse transcribed using random hexamers. The immunoSEQ multiplex PCR assay, covering 54 Vbeta and 13 Jbeta segments, was used to amplify TCR beta CDR3 regions. Bias from PCR amplification was corrected by using a synthetic template baseline for primer optimization and for computational correction. The source study handled its data this way. Reads were assigned to V, D and J genes according to IMGT and analyzed in immunoSEQ Analyzer, with only productive sequences retained. Clonality was calculated as one minus the Shannon entropy normalized by log2 of the number of productive unique sequences. For each patient and control, public and private clones were evaluated within the 100 most prevalent clones. Clones were defined as Susac-specific when absent from the healthy and MS cohorts, from over 950 published viral clones and from other ImmuneACCESS disease sequences. TCRdb itself trimmed the public reads at Q25 with fastp, ran MiXCR and retained productive beta chains. Records with the same CDR3 protein are collapsed into one entry carrying the most frequent genes and DNA. The V and J calls here are based on TCRdb, not the publication. This sample holds some 300,000 distinct CDR3 sequences; about 88% were observed only once. The ten biggest clones cover 0.11% of the sample.

This receptor was taken from a human donor with multiple sclerosis. Source material: CD8+ T cells from PBMCs. The V and J genes are TRBV7-2 and TRBJ1-1; 8 nucleotides in the junction match TRBD1. The CDR3 protein: CASSLHRGRTEAFF. The DNA sequence is TGTGCCAGCAGCTTACACAGGGGGAGGACTGAAGCTTTCTTT.